These 3 T cell receptor beta chains share one sample of origin, sequenced in a study of blood T cells in healthy people across ages. Next came a second PCR, run for about 7 to 12 cycles, which used a sample-barcoded 5' primer along with a J-beta primer mix. In TCRdb, the 5' RACE reads were re-called with MiXCR into one record per CDR3 protein. The sample consists of 1.5 million to 2 million distinct CDR3 sequences, 49% of them appearing once. The sequencing sample was made of blood. These receptors all stem from a woman between 35 and 50 years old in good health.

The rearrangement links TRBV25-1 to TRBJ2-4, with D possibly being TRBD1 (7 bases). The germline V gene encodes CDR1 MGHDK and CDR2 SYGVNS. Trimming took off 1 base at V and 3 bases at J, with 13 bases between the two ends. CDR3 length equals 16 residues. In DNA, the CDR3 is TGTGCCAGCAGTGAATTGCAGGGGGGATACAAAAACATTCAGTACTTC. This encodes CASSELQGGYKNIQYF.

The table lists this clonotype with a few counts. The chain has TRBV7-2 and TRBJ2-4; D remains ambiguous. The CDR3 consists of 14 residues. The ends were cut back, 6 bases at V and 2 bases at J, with 11 bases in the middle. From germline, CDR1 is SGHTA and CDR2 FQGNSA. CDR3 bases: TGTGCCAGCAGTTCTATCCGGACCAAAAACATTCAGTACTTC. It encodes CASSSIRTKNIQYF.

This clonotype was seen more than once but under ten times. The chain is built from TRBV29-1 and TRBJ2-5; D not certain. CDR1 and CDR2 from the germline V gene are SQVTM and ANQGSEA. With 0 bases removed from V and 5 bases from J, the gap between germline ends came to 10 bases. CDR3 size: 13 residues. The chain's CDR3 is CSVEDLRVETQYF. In nucleotides, the CDR3 is TGCAGCGTTGAAGATCTAAGGGTTGAGACCCAGTACTTC.